These 24 T cell receptor beta chains came from one sample sequenced in a study of blood T cell repertoires in COVID-19. Assay: immunoSEQ multiplex PCR; the TCRdb copy retains only in-frame clones and omits some. Here the sample spans 60,000 to 100,000 clones, 70% to 90% being singletons. Input material: peripheral blood. The receptors were gathered from a man aged 45-60 years with active COVID-19.

The chain has TRBV7-9 and TRBJ1-1; a weak D match, TRBD1 (6 bases). Germline assignment: CDR1 SEHNR and CDR2 FQNEAQ (reference sequence). The germline V and J ends were trimmed by 6 bases and 4 bases, with 12 bases remaining between them. CDR3 size: 13 residues. The CDR3 DNA follows: TGTGCCAGCAGAAACAGGGTAGGCACTGAAGCTTTCTTT. Translation gives CASRNRVGTEAFF.

The J gene is TRBJ2-1, the V gene TRBV5-4; 9 bases map to TRBD2. Per the germline V gene, CDR1 is SGHNT and CDR2 is YYREEE (reference sequence). This CDR3 contains 18 residues. Losses at the gene ends were 1 base for V and 4 bases for J; bases not matched to a gene: 12. This CDR3 is CASSLSPLRGRVYNEQFF. CDR3 DNA: TGTGCCAGCAGCTTGTCCCCTCTTCGCGGGAGGGTTTACAATGAGCAGTTCTTC.

The J gene is TRBJ1-5, the V gene TRBV18; TRBD1 might be the D (6 bases). CDR1 KGHSH and CDR2 LQKENI come from the germline V gene. CDR3 length: 16 amino acids. V shed 4 bases and J shed 2 bases, with 15 bases lying between them. This chain's CDR3 is CASSHGDRSGNQPQHF. The CDR3 nucleotides are TGTGCCAGCTCACATGGAGACAGGAGTGGCAATCAGCCCCAGCATTTT.

The chain employs TRBV19 and TRBJ1-1; D not resolved. From germline, CDR1 is LNHDA and CDR2 SQIVND (reference sequence). This CDR3 is 14 amino acids long. The CDR3 sequence is CATRSGGGWGEAFF. In DNA, the CDR3 is TGTGCTACGAGGTCAGGAGGCGGATGGGGTGAAGCTTTCTTT.

The chain combines TRBV15 with TRBJ2-5, with D uncertain. Germline V gene sequence: CDR1 LNHNV, CDR2 YYDKDF (reference sequence). The CDR3 has 12 amino acids. The V gene lost 0 bases and the J gene lost 5 bases, with 4 bases spanning the gap. This CDR3 is CATSRDRETQYF. As DNA, the CDR3 is TGTGCCACCAGCAGAGATCGGGAGACCCAGTACTTC. The whole variable domain, remainder taken from reference TRBV15 and TRBJ2-5, is DAMVIQNPRYQVTQFGKPVTLSCSQTLNHNVMYWYQQKSSQAPKLLFHYYDKDFNNEADTPDNFQSRRPNTSFCFLDIRSPGLGDTAMYLCATSRDRETQYFGPGTRLLVL.

This clone was counted a single time. The rearrangement joins TRBV6-5 to TRBJ2-5, with 7 bases fitting TRBD1. The V segment lost 8 bases and the J segment 5 bases; nucleotides outside the gene matches: 8. CDR3 size: 13 residues. CDR1 and CDR2 (germline): MNHEY, SVGAGI. The CDR3 bases are TGTGCCAGCCTAAGGGGGCTCGGGGAGACCCAGTACTTC. Encoded protein: CASLRGLGETQYF.

The chain uses TRBV7-2 and TRBJ2-3; 13 bases are a match to TRBD2. Germline assignment: CDR1 SGHTA and CDR2 FQGNSA. The J segment lost 5 bases and the V segment lost 5 bases, leaving 7 bases of the junction unmatched. There are 16 residues in the CDR3. The CDR3 loop is CASSPGLAGARDTQYF. The CDR3 bases are TGTGCCAGCAGCCCTGGACTAGCGGGGGCCAGAGATACGCAGTATTTT.

This chain connects TRBV4-1 to TRBJ2-7; D gene uncertain. This CDR3 has 13 residues. Germline-derived CDR1 and CDR2 are MGHRA and YSYEKL. Trimming shortened V by 4 bases and J by 0 bases, and 7 bases separated the two germline ends. In nucleotides, the CDR3 is TGCGCCAGCAGCCGGGCCTTCTCCTACGAGCAGTACTTC. This translates into CASSRAFSYEQYF.

This chain connects TRBV4-3 to TRBJ1-5, with 9 bases lining up with TRBD1. In germline, CDR1 is LGHNA, CDR2 YSLEER. This CDR3 has 18 residues. Trimming at V came to 1 base and at J to 3 bases, leaving 10 bases not matched to a gene. The CDR3 loop reads CASSQGIRTGEINQPQHF. In DNA form, the CDR3 reads TGCGCCAGCAGCCAAGGGATCAGGACAGGGGAGATCAATCAGCCCCAGCATTTT.

The J gene is TRBJ2-3, the V gene TRBV4-3; 8 bases agree with TRBD2. This CDR3 is built from 16 residues. The junction had 9 bases not matched to a gene; V was cut back by 0 bases and J by 7 bases. Germline values: CDR1 LGHNA, CDR2 YSLEER. CDR3 nucleotides: TGCGCCAGCAGCCAAGATCGGGAGGGGACACCGAATACGCAGTATTTT. Residues: CASSQDREGTPNTQYF.

This clone appeared once. The DNA for the CDR3 is TGTGCCAGTAGTATAGATCGCGAGACTGCCGTTAACTATGGCTACACCTTC. Translated: CASSIDRETAVNYGYTF. The chain has TRBV19 and TRBJ1-2; D unclear. V gave up 0 bases and J gave up 1 base, with 15 bases separating them. This CDR3 comprises 17 residues. Germline CDR1 and CDR2: LNHDA and SQIVND (reference sequence).

The chain couples TRBV9 to TRBJ2-1; possible D gene TRBD2, 5 bases. V was trimmed by 1 base and J by 4 bases, leaving 9 bases between them. The CDR3 has 14 amino acids. Germline values: CDR1 SGDLS, CDR2 YYNGEE. Here the CDR3 reads CASSVSTGYNEQFF. Here the CDR3 DNA reads TGTGCCAGCAGCGTATCTACGGGGTACAATGAGCAGTTCTTC.

V is TRBV9 and J is TRBJ2-5; no clear D. Germline values: CDR1 SGDLS, CDR2 YYNGEE. This CDR3 spans 14 amino acids. Trimming removed 0 bases at V and 5 bases at J, with 11 bases between. In DNA, the CDR3 is TGTGCCAGCAGCGTAGGAGCTGCCAGGGAGACCCAGTACTTC. Its translation: CASSVGAARETQYF. Full variable domain (missing parts from reference TRBV9 and TRBJ2-5): DSGVTQTPKHLITATGQRVTLRCSPRSGDLSVYWYQQSLDQGLQFLIQYYNGEERAKGNILERFSAQQFPDLHSELNLSSLELGDSALYFCASSVGAARETQYFGPGTRLLVL.

The chain has TRBV5-4 and TRBJ2-1, with 9 bases lining up with TRBD1. The CDR3 spans 15 residues. Germline-derived CDR1 and CDR2 are SGHNT and YYREEE (reference sequence). V was pared by 4 bases and J by 7 bases, with 9 bases of the junction left unmatched. DNA of the CDR3: TGTGCCAGCAGCCCAACAGGGGGCCAAGGGAATGAGCAGTTCTTC. It specifies CASSPTGGQGNEQFF.

V and J are TRBV9 and TRBJ2-1; 8 bases agree with TRBD1. J gave up 2 bases and V 2 bases, and 3 bases lay outside the gene matches. CDR1 SGDLS and CDR2 YYNGEE come from the germline V gene. This CDR3 is built from 15 residues. Here the CDR3 reads CASSVDRGPYNEQFF. As DNA, the CDR3 is TGTGCCAGCAGCGTTGACAGGGGCCCCTACAATGAGCAGTTCTTC. The full variable domain, with the rest looked up from reference TRBV9 and TRBJ2-1, is DSGVTQTPKHLITATGQRVTLRCSPRSGDLSVYWYQQSLDQGLQFLIQYYNGEERAKGNILERFSAQQFPDLHSELNLSSLELGDSALYFCASSVDRGPYNEQFFGPGTRLTVL.

The chain couples TRBV7-8 to TRBJ2-3, with D possibly being TRBD1 (6 bases). The CDR3 has 13 amino acids. Germline V gene data show CDR1 as SGHVS and CDR2 as FQNEAQ. V lost 5 bases, J lost 1 base, and 7 bases lay in between. CDR3 sequence (DNA): TGTGCCAGCAGCCGGACAGGCACAGATACGCAGTATTTT. Encoded protein: CASSRTGTDTQYF.

This clone was found once. The conserved closing phenylalanine or tryptophan is absent in this CDR3, likely reflecting a read error. The limits of the CDR3 on the DNA are not certain, so only TCRdb's listed CDR3 is given. The chain combines TRBV9 with TRBJ1-1. Germline-derived CDR1 and CDR2 are SGDLS and YYNGEE. Ends included, the CDR3 has 8 residues. The CDR3 reads CATLTGGL.

This clone appeared a single time. The chain carries TRBV29-1 and TRBJ1-4; no clear D. The CDR3 loop spans 12 amino acids. Trimming removed 6 bases from V and 4 bases from J, with 9 bases in between. Germline V lookup: CDR1 SQVTM, CDR2 ANQGSEA. The CDR3 loop reads CSVNSINEKLFF. As DNA, the CDR3 is TGCAGCGTCAACAGTATTAATGAAAAACTGTTTTTT.

The chain uses TRBV5-4 and TRBJ1-2; no definite D call. Trimming left V 4 bases short and J 0 bases short, with 7 bases between. Germline lookup yields CDR1 SGHNT and CDR2 YYREEE (reference sequence). The CDR3 runs 13 residues. CDR3 sequence reads: CASSGSSNYGYTF. In nucleotides, the CDR3 is TGTGCCAGCAGCGGGAGTTCTAACTATGGCTACACCTTC. Drawing the rest from reference TRBV5-4 and TRBJ1-2, the complete variable domain is ETGVTQSPTHLIKTRGQQVTLRCSSQSGHNTVSWYQQALGQGPQFIFQYYREEENGRGNFPPRFSGLQFPNYSSELNVNALELDDSALYLCASSGSSNYGYTFGSGTRLTVV.

This clone appeared a single time. V usage is TRBV19 and J usage is TRBJ1-1; the D is unclear. Germline V gives CDR1 LNHDA, CDR2 SQIVND (reference sequence). V lost 5 bases and J lost 5, with 6 bases in between. The CDR3 totals 11 residues. CDR3 sequence (DNA): TGTGCCAGTAGTGTTACAACTGAAGCTTTCTTT. Protein: CASSVTTEAFF.

The sample holds one count of this clone. This chain links TRBV7-9 with TRBJ2-3; D might be TRBD2 (6 bases). In germline, CDR1 is SEHNR, CDR2 FQNEAQ (reference sequence). V gave up 5 bases and J gave up 2 bases, with 14 bases separating them. This CDR3 spans 15 amino acids. CDR3 nucleotide sequence: TGTGCCAGCAGCCCGCGGCGGGGTAACACAGATACGCAGTATTTT. It codes for CASSPRRGNTDTQYF. Full variable domain (outside the CDR3, taken from reference TRBV7-9 and TRBJ2-3): DTGVSQNPRHKITKRGQNVTFRCDPISEHNRLYWYRQTLGQGPEFLTYFQNEAQLEKSRLLSDRFSAERPKGSFSTLEIQRTEQGDSAMYLCASSPRRGNTDTQYFGPGTRLTVL.

The rearrangement uses TRBV5-4 and TRBJ1-1, with TRBD1 identical over 10 bases. The V and J ends lost 3 bases and 6 bases, in that order; junction bases with no gene match: 8. Germline V gene data show CDR1 as SGHNT and CDR2 as YYREEE (reference sequence). CDR3 length: 15 residues. This chain's CDR3 is CASSSSGQGFSEAFF. As DNA, the CDR3 is TGTGCCAGCAGCTCTTCGGGACAGGGGTTTTCTGAAGCTTTCTTT.

The chain couples TRBV7-8 to TRBJ2-1, with 8 bases lining up with TRBD2. The V gene's germline CDR1 is SGHVS and CDR2 FQNEAQ. J gave up 0 bases and V 5 bases, and 6 bases lay outside the gene matches. This CDR3 has 16 residues. The DNA for the CDR3 is TGTGCCAGCAGCCAAGGACTAGCCGACTCCTACAATGAGCAGTTCTTC. This sequence encodes CASSQGLADSYNEQFF.

J is TRBJ2-7 and V is TRBV20-1, with a possible D match to TRBD1 (5 bases). The CDR3 is 14 amino acids. Germline CDR1 reads DFQATT; CDR2 reads SNEGSKA (reference sequence). V was pared by 3 bases and J by 3 bases, with 15 bases between. The CDR3 DNA follows: TGCAGTGCTAGTTCGTGGGGCACCAGCTACGAGCAGTACTTC. Translating it yields CSASSWGTSYEQYF.